The sequence of this T cell receptor (beta chain) was determined in a study of CD8 T cells in ankylosing spondylitis. A remark on this clonotype: Its target is unknown.

Study findings and constraints: A CD8+ phenotype characterized the disease-linked clones, which were relatively rare in peripheral blood. Certain motif variants had earlier appeared in reactive arthritis synovial fluid and blood. Reportedly, matched ankylosing spondylitis synovial fluid was significantly enriched for disease-linked clones.

The CDR3 runs to 13 residues. Germline V gives CDR1 SGHTA, CDR2 FQGNSA. V was trimmed by 4 bases and J by 8 bases, leaving 12 bases between them. It was by quantitative 5'-RACE with molecular barcodes that TCR beta libraries were made. One entry per CDR3 protein, called by TCRdb with MiXCR from the 5' RACE reads. This repertoire shows 350,000 to 450,000 distinct CDR3 sequences, 20% to 25% found once; its top ten account for 13%. The chain links TRBV7-2 to TRBJ2-1, with TRBD1 as a possible D gene (6 bases). The sample comprised blood, either unsorted or a sorted T cell fraction (not recorded which). The receptor was derived from a male donor with ankylosing spondylitis or in good health (not recorded which). The CDR3 DNA reads TGTGCCAGCAGCTACACCAGGGGCTATGAGCAGTTCTTC. Translating it yields CASSYTRGYEQFF.